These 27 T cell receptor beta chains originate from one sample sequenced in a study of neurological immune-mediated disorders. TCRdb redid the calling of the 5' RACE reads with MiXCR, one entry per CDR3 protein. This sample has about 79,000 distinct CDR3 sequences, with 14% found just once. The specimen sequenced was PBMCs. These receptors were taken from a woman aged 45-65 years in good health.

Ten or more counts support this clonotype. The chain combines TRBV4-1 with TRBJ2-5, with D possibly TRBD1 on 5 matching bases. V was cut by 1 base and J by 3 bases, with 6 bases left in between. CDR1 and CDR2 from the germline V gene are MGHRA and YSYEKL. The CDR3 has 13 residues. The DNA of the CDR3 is TGCGCCAGCAGCCAAGTCAGGGAAGAGACCCAGTACTTC. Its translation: CASSQVREETQYF.

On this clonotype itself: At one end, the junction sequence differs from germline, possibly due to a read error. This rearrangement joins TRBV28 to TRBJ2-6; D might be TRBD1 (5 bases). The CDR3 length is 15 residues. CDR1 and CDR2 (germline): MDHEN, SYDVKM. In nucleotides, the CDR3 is TGTGCCAGCAGTTTAACCAGAGCTGGGGCCAACGTCCAGACTTTC. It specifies CASSLTRAGANVQTF.

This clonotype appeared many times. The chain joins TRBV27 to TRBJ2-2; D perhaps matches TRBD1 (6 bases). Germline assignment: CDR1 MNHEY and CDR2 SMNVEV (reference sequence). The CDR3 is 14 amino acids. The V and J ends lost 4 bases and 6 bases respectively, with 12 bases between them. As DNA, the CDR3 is TGTGCCAGCAGTTCCCGGACAGCTTCCGGGGAGCTGTTTTTT. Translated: CASSSRTASGELFF.

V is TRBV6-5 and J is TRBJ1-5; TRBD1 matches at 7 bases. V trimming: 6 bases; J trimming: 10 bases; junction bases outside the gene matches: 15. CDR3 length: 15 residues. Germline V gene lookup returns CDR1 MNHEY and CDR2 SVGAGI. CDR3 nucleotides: TGTGCCAGCAGACTAACCCAGGGGGTGGGACACCCCCAGCATTTT. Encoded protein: CASRLTQGVGHPQHF.

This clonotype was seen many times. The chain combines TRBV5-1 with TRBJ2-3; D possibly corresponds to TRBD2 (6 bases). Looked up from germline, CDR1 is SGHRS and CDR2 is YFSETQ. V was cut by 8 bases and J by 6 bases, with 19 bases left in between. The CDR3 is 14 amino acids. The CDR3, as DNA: TGCGCCAGTAGGGACTTACCCTCCGTGGATACGCAGTATTTT. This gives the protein CASRDLPSVDTQYF.

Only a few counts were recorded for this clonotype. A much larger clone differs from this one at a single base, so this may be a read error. CDR3 sequence: CAISDHGEQENQYF. The CDR3 region has the DNA TGTGCCATCAGCGACCATGGAGAACAAGAGAACCAGTACTTC. This chain joins TRBV10-3 and TRBJ2-5, with D unresolved. This CDR3 is built from 14 residues. The germline CDR1 and CDR2 sequences are ENHRY and SYGVKD.

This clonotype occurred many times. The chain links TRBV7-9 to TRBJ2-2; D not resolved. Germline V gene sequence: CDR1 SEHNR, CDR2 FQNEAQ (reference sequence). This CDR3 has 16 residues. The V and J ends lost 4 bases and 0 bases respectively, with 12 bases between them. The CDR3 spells CASSSTGPTNTGELFF. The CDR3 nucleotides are TGTGCCAGCAGCTCGACCGGCCCTACGAACACCGGGGAGCTGTTTTTT.

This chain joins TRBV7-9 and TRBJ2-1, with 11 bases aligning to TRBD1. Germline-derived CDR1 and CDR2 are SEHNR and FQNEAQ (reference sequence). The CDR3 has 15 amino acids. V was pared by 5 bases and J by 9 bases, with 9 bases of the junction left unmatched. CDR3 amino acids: CASSLTRDRGIEQFF. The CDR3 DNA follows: TGTGCCAGCAGCCTAACCCGGGACAGGGGGATTGAGCAGTTCTTC.

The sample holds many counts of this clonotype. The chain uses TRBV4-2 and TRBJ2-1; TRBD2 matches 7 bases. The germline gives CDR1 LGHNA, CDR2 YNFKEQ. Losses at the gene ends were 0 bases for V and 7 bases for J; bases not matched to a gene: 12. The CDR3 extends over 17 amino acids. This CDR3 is CASSQDGRGNPRNEQFF. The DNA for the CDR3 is TGTGCCAGCAGCCAAGATGGGCGGGGGAACCCACGAAATGAGCAGTTCTTC.

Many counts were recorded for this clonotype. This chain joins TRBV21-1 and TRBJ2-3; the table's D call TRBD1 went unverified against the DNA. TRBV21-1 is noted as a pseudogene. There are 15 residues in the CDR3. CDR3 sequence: CASSTTESSPDTQYF. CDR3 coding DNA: TGTGCCAGCAGCACGACAGAATCCTCTCCAGATACGCAGTATTTT.

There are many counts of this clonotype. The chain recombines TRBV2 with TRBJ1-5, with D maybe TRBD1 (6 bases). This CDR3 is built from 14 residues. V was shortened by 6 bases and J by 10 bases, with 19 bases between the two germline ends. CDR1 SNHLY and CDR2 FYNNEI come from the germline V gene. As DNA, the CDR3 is TGTGCCAGCAGACTAGGGGGGGGCGTAGGTCCCCAGCATTTT. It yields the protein CASRLGGGVGPQHF.

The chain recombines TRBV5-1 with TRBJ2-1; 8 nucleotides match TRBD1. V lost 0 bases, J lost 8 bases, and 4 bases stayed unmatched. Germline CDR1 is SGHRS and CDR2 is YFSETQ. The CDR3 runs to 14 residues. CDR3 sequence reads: CASSLGQGNHEQFF. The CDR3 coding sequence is TGCGCCAGCAGCTTGGGACAGGGGAACCATGAGCAGTTCTTC. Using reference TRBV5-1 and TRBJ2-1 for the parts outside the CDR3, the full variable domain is KAGVTQTPRYLIKTRGQQVTLSCSPISGHRSVSWYQQTPGQGLQFLFEYFSETQRNKGNFPGRFSGRQFSNSRSEMNVSTLELGDSALYLCASSLGQGNHEQFFGPGTRLTVL.

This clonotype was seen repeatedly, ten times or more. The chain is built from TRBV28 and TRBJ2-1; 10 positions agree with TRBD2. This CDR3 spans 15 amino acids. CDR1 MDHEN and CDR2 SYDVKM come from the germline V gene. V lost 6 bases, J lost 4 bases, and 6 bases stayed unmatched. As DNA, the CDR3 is TGTGCCAGCAGGAGCTCTAGCGGGAGATACAATGAGCAGTTCTTC. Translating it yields CASRSSSGRYNEQFF.

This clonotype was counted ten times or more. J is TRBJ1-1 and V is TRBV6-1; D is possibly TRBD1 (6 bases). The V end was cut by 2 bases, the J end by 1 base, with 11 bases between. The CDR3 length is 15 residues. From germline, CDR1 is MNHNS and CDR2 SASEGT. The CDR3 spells CASSERRGANTEAFF. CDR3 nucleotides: TGTGCCAGCAGTGAAAGGAGGGGGGCGAACACTGAAGCTTTCTTT.

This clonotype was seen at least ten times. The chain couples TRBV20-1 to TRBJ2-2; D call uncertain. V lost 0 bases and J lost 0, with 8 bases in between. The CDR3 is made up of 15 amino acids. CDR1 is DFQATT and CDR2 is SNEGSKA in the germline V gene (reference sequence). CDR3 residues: CSARDPRSNTGELFF. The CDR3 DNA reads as TGCAGTGCTAGAGATCCCAGGTCGAACACCGGGGAGCTGTTTTTT.

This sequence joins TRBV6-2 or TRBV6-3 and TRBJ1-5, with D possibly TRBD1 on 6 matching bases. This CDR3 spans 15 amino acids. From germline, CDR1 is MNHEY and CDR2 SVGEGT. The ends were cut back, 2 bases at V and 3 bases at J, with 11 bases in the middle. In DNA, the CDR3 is TGTGCCAGCAGTTACCCCGACAGGTACAATCAGCCCCAGCATTTT. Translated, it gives CASSYPDRYNQPQHF.

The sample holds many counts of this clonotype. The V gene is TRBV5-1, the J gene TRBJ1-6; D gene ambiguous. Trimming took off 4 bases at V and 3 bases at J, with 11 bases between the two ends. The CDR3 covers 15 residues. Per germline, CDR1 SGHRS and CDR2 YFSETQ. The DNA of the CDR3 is TGCGCCAGCAGCCTGAGGGTTGGCTATAATTCACCCCTCCACTTT. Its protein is CASSLRVGYNSPLHF. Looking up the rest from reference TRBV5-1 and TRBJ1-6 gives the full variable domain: KAGVTQTPRYLIKTRGQQVTLSCSPISGHRSVSWYQQTPGQGLQFLFEYFSETQRNKGNFPGRFSGRQFSNSRSEMNVSTLELGDSALYLCASSLRVGYNSPLHFGNGTRLTVT.

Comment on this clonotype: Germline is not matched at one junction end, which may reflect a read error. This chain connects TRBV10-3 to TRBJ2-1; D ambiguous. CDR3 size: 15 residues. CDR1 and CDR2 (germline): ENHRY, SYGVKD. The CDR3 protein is CVISEATGSYNERFF. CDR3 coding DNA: TGTGTCATCAGTGAGGCTACTGGCTCCTACAATGAGCGGTTCTTC.

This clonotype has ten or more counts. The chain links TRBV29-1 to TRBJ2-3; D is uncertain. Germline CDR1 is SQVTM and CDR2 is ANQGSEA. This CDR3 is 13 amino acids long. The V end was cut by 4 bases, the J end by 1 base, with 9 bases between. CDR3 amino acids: CSVVLPGTDTQYF. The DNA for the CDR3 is TGCAGCGTTGTACTGCCTGGCACAGATACGCAGTATTTT.

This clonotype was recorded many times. CDR3 nucleotides: TGTGCCAGCACTAGACAGGACATTCAGTACTTC. It translates to CASTRQDIQYF. The rearrangement joins TRBV2 to TRBJ2-4; a weak D match, TRBD1 (6 bases). The V end lost 7 bases, the J end lost 8 bases, and 9 bases lay between the germline ends. The germline V gene encodes CDR1 SNHLY and CDR2 FYNNEI. The CDR3 length is 11 residues.

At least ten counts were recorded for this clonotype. The CDR3 sequence: CASSLSGGGYGYTF. DNA for the CDR3: TGTGCCAGCAGCTTATCCGGGGGCGGCTATGGCTACACCTTC. The chain carries TRBV7-9 and TRBJ1-2; D is possibly TRBD1 (6 bases). Trimming removed 2 bases from V and 4 bases from J, with 11 bases in between. This CDR3 is 14 amino acids long. Germline V gene lookup returns CDR1 SEHNR and CDR2 FQNEAQ (reference sequence).

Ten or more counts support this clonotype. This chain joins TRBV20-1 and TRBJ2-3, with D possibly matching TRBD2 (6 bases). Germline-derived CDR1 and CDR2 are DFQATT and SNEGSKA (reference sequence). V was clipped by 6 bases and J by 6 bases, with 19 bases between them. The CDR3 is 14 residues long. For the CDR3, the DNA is TGCAGTGCCCCCCTAGCGACGAATGGTGATACGCAGTATTTT. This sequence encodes CSAPLATNGDTQYF.

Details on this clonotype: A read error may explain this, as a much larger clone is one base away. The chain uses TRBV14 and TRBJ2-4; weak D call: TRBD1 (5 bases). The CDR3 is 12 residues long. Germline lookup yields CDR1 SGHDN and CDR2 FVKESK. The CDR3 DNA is TGTGCCAACAGCCGAGACAGTCACATTCAGTACTTC. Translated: CANSRDSHIQYF. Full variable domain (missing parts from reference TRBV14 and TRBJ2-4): EAGVTQFPSHSVIEKGQTVTLRCDPISGHDNLYWYRRVMGKEIKFLLHFVKESKQDESGMPNNRFLAERTGGTYSTLKVQPAELEDSGVYFCANSRDSHIQYFGAGTRLSVL.

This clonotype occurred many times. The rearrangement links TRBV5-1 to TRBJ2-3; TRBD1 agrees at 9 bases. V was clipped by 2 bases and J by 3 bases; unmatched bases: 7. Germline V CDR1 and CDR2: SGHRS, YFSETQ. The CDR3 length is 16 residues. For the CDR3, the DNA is TGCGCCAGCAGCTTTCCAGCACAGGGGGCTACAGATACGCAGTATTTT. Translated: CASSFPAQGATDTQYF.

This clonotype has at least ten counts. CDR3 region: CASSLIPRQNNEQFF. The CDR3 bases are TGCGCCAGCAGCTTAATTCCGAGGCAAAACAATGAGCAGTTCTTC. This sequence joins TRBV5-1 and TRBJ2-1; D not certain. V was clipped by 2 bases and J by 5 bases, with 14 bases between them. In germline, CDR1 is SGHRS, CDR2 YFSETQ. CDR3 length equals 15 residues.

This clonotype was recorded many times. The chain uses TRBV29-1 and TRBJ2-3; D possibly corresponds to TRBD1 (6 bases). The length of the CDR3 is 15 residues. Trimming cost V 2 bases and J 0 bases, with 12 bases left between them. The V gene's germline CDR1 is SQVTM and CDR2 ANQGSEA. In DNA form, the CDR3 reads TGCAGCGTTGAAACGGACAGCCAGAGCACAGATACGCAGTATTTT. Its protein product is CSVETDSQSTDTQYF.

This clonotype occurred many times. The chain's CDR3 is CASSLRSSKSQDTQYF. As DNA, the CDR3 is TGTGCCAGCAGCTTAAGGTCGTCAAAGTCTCAAGATACGCAGTATTTT. The chain has TRBV7-3 and TRBJ2-3; D is uncertain. This CDR3 is 16 amino acids long. Germline lookup yields CDR1 SGHTA and CDR2 FQGTGA. The germline V and J ends were trimmed by 1 base and 5 bases, with 16 bases remaining between them. The full variable domain, in which reference TRBV7-3 and TRBJ2-3 provide the parts outside the CDR3, is GAGVSQTPSNKVTEKGKYVELRCDPISGHTALYWYRQSLGQGPEFLIYFQGTGAADDSGLPNDRFFAVRPEGSVSTLKIQRTERGDSAVYLCASSLRSSKSQDTQYFGPGTRLTVL.